This T cell receptor (beta chain) was sequenced during a study of spatial heterogeneity in lung cancer. As for the study in general: About 26 months after resection was the median timing of the follow-up PBMC samples, which were sequenced when available. Across the raw uncorrected reads, a unique TCR and UMI combination was observed, on average, more than ten times. Study conclusions and caveats: Whereas they appeared in blood less at follow-up, ubiquitous expanded tumor TCRs appeared there more at resection.

Looked up from germline, CDR1 is SNHLY and CDR2 is FYNNEI. Trimming removed 0 bases at V and 4 bases at J, with 10 bases between. CDR3 length equals 15 residues. Concerning this clonotype itself: Its antigen is undetermined.

Unique molecular identifiers, one per molecule, were present on every TCR cDNA molecule. From the 5' RACE reads, TCRdb called clonotypes with MiXCR, one entry per CDR3 protein. The sample consists of about 120,000 distinct CDR3 sequences, less than 15% of them appearing once. This sample's time point: blood at routine non-recurrence follow-up after resection. Researchers sequenced whole RNA taken from tumor, nontumor lung or frozen PBMC without sorting. The chain is built from TRBV2 and TRBJ1-5; D perhaps matches TRBD1 (5 bases). The receptor was derived from a male donor with early-stage non-small cell lung cancer. The input for sequencing was PBMCs, taken at follow-up. This CDR3 is CASSEAWGLNQPQHF. As DNA, the CDR3 is TGTGCCAGCAGTGAAGCGTGGGGCTTAAATCAGCCCCAGCATTTT.